This record looks at one T cell receptor beta chain sequence and its context. Its antigen is not known. This was the immunoSEQ version 4 assay in survey mode. The protocol was immunoSEQ multiplex PCR, while the TCRdb copy is restricted to in-frame clones and leaves out a portion. The repertoire consists of fewer than 7,000 clones, with around two thirds occurring once and the leading ten covering less than 40%. Germline V gene lookup returns CDR1 SGHTA and CDR2 FQGNSA. The CDR3 has 16 residues. Deletions cut 3 bases from V and 7 bases from J, with 19 bases between. Stimulation used 9 to 10 ug/mL lysate from CMV-infected fibroblasts. Sorting of responding CD4+ T cells relied on upregulated CD40 ligand together with CD69. This specimen belongs to a study of persistence of HIV-infected CD4 T cells.

This sequence originates from an adult man with HIV who was CMV-seropositive. The chain is built from TRBV7-2 and TRBJ2-1; D possibly matches TRBD1 or TRBD2 (6 bases each). The specimen was CD4+ T cells sorted from PBMCs after roughly 17-hour stimulation, collected from a patient who received antiretroviral therapy. CDR3 bases: TGTGCCAGCAGCTTCTGGGGGCGGGGTCTCGTTAATGAGCAGTTCTTC. Its translation is CASSFWGRGLVNEQFF.